This is a list of T cell receptor beta chains from one sample in a study of PD-1 blockade in classical Hodgkin lymphoma. TCRdb's copy holds only in-frame clones and misses some; the assay was immunoSEQ multiplex PCR. Of approximately 44,000 clones detected, about 71% appear once; the ten largest clones hold less than 4%. Specimen: peripheral blood mononuclear cells (PBMCs), collected at baseline. The receptors were sampled from a human donor with classical Hodgkin lymphoma. The CDR3 runs from the conserved cysteine through the conserved F or W. The order of the fields is V gene, CDR3 protein.

v_gene: TRBV7-8; CDR3aa: CASPMRRTSTDTQYF
v_gene: TRBV9; CDR3aa: CASSPEGTGAFYGYTF
v_gene: TRBV19; CDR3aa: CASSIGGNTEAFF
v_gene: TRBV7-8; CDR3aa: CASSPQTGGDGYTF
v_gene: TRBV9; CDR3aa: CASGPDNEQFF
v_gene: TRBV19; CDR3aa: CASTPSGFSYEQYF
v_gene: TRBV4-3; CDR3aa: CASSPKSAGTEAFF
v_gene: TRBV30; CDR3aa: CAWSDAFKGYEQYF
v_gene: TRBV9; CDR3aa: CASSVDPNSSGGDYNEQFF
v_gene: TRBV6-5; CDR3aa: CASSLPGAGANVLTF
v_gene: TRBV10-1; CDR3aa: CASTIVGTTQWAIKGTDTQYF
v_gene: TRBV7-2; CDR3aa: CASSLPGGDNSPLHF
v_gene: TRBV6-5; CDR3aa: CASSYRRTGANEQFF
v_gene: TRBV23-1; CDR3aa: CARIQGAYSNQPQHF
v_gene: TRBV7-8; CDR3aa: CASSWGGSGSEQYF
v_gene: TRBV4-3; CDR3aa: CASSQKPPGAGSPLHF
v_gene: TRBV7-9; CDR3aa: CASSVTYEQYF
v_gene: TRBV28; CDR3aa: CASSFLPGTGGMNTEAFF
v_gene: TRBV6-5; CDR3aa: CASSYTGPDYEQYF
v_gene: TRBV7-2; CDR3aa: CASSLGGNYGYTF
v_gene: TRBV12-5; CDR3aa: CASGYSYEQYF
v_gene: TRBV19; CDR3aa: CASSTDRLNEKLFF
v_gene: TRBV28; CDR3aa: CASSPIEREGQETQYF
v_gene: TRBV28; CDR3aa: CASKWRDRGLAGELFF
v_gene: TRBV27; CDR3aa: CASSLSTGNYGYTF
v_gene: TRBV2; CDR3aa: CASSEGQGMMDTQYF
v_gene: TRBV9; CDR3aa: CASSVGQAGSYNEQFF
v_gene: TRBV30; CDR3aa: CAWTVSSTDTQYF
v_gene: TRBV6-5; CDR3aa: CASSTGVTDTQYF
v_gene: TRBV15; CDR3aa: CATSGDREIMGTDTQYF
v_gene: TRBV30; CDR3aa: CACHLRQGATGELFF
v_gene: TRBV7-9; CDR3aa: CASSLAGTGGNGNIQYF
v_gene: TRBV23-1; CDR3aa: CASSQSRGVYEQYF
v_gene: TRBV30; CDR3aa: CAWGTTGTSLIF
v_gene: TRBV7-2; CDR3aa: CASSSYGGEQFF
v_gene: TRBV7-9; CDR3aa: CASSRRTGLNTEAFF
v_gene: TRBV11-1; CDR3aa: CASSLGLAGNTGELFF
v_gene: TRBV5-8; CDR3aa: CASSLGFSGTSGSHEQYF
v_gene: TRBV9; CDR3aa: CASSVGAGGPGETQYF
v_gene: TRBV19; CDR3aa: CASIWGAQNTGELFF
v_gene: TRBV7-3; CDR3aa: CASRLGTGNYGYTF
v_gene: TRBV14; CDR3aa: CASSQSLAGGPREQFF
v_gene: TRBV28; CDR3aa: CASSLIDQPQHF
v_gene: TRBV7-8; CDR3aa: CASSLAAGTYNEQFF
v_gene: TRBV4-3; CDR3aa: CASSQGRPWSTNEKLFF
v_gene: TRBV9; CDR3aa: CASSVVGGGYGYTF
v_gene: TRBV30; CDR3aa: CAWSSTGPQPQHF
v_gene: TRBV11-2; CDR3aa: CASSLVDRVGSSYEQYF
v_gene: TRBV30; CDR3aa: CAWGRVGNQPQHF
v_gene: TRBV21-1; CDR3aa: CAILKGVGYTF
v_gene: TRBV27; CDR3aa: CASSLFGGYEQYF
v_gene: TRBV27; CDR3aa: CASSLPLSFRSPLHF
v_gene: TRBV7-8; CDR3aa: CASSLAGGEAFF
v_gene: TRBV28; CDR3aa: CASSEGPPGSNGYTF
v_gene: TRBV13; CDR3aa: CASSARSGSSYEQYF